This TCR beta chain was sequenced during a study of cytomegalovirus exposure and HLA in healthy donors. Points on this clone: Its antigen is not identified.

Study-wide results and caveats: Associated with cytomegalovirus, according to the listing, were 150 to 200 TCR beta chains.

This CDR3 has 13 amino acids. V lost 4 bases, J lost 2 bases, and 8 bases lay in between. CDR1 SGHTA and CDR2 FQGNSA come from the germline V gene. PCR primers comprised 60 Vbeta and 13 Jbeta primers. Only in-frame clones appear in the TCRdb table, and some are missing; sequencing was by immunoSEQ multiplex PCR. The repertoire has about 170,000 clones, around two thirds of them found once; the top ten carry 2.5% to 3%. The sequence was obtained from a middle-aged man in good health and CMV-seronegative. Source material: PBMCs. V is TRBV7-2 and J is TRBJ2-5; the D is unclear. CDR3 DNA: TGTGCCAGCAGCTCGCCAGTACAAGAGACCCAGTACTTC. The encoded protein is CASSSPVQETQYF.